The 31 T cell receptor beta chains reported below all come from one sample, sequenced in a study of CD8 T cells in ankylosing spondylitis (dated by TCRdb to 2015 to 2018). Study-wide conclusions, independent of this receptor: A TCR beta motif of fewer than 10 highly homologous amino acid variants appeared characteristic of blood from ankylosing spondylitis patients.

Libraries were made using 5' RACE. Sequencer: Illumina HiSeq 2500. TCRdb trimmed public reads at Q25 via fastp, called clones via MiXCR and kept in-frame beta chains. Every entry covers one CDR3 protein and lists the most common genes and DNA from its rows. The sample table lists a few hundred thousand distinct CDR3 sequences, about 22% of them with a count of one. The top ten clones comprise roughly 16% of the sample. These receptors' antigens are unknown. Sequencing used blood, either unsorted or a sorted T cell fraction (not recorded which). All receptors come from a male donor with ankylosing spondylitis.

The chain has TRBV24-1 and TRBJ1-1; weak D call: TRBD1 (6 bases). The germline gives CDR1 KGHDR, CDR2 SFDVKD. CDR3 length: 15 residues. The V gene lost 4 bases and the J gene lost 5 bases, with 16 bases spanning the gap. The CDR3 DNA is TGTGCCACCAGTGACCGACAGGCGGGGAATACTGAAGCTTTCTTT. Amino acid sequence: CATSDRQAGNTEAFF.

The chain employs TRBV18 and TRBJ2-6; D possibly corresponds to TRBD1 (5 bases). Looked up from germline, CDR1 is KGHSH and CDR2 is LQKENI. V lost 2 bases to trimming and J lost 3 bases, with 8 bases between them. This CDR3 has 15 residues. In nucleotides, the CDR3 is TGTGCCAGCTCACCAAACCAGGGTGGGGCCAACGTCCTGACTTTC. Protein product: CASSPNQGGANVLTF.

This chain links TRBV7-9 with TRBJ2-7, with TRBD1 matching over 10 bases. The germline gives CDR1 SEHNR, CDR2 FQNEAQ (reference sequence). J gave up 6 bases and V 3 bases, and 5 bases lay outside the gene matches. The CDR3 is 14 residues long. DNA for the CDR3: TGTGCCAGCAGCTTGTTCGGGACAGGGGCCGAGCAGTACTTC. The encoded protein is CASSLFGTGAEQYF.

The chain uses TRBV11-3 and TRBJ2-1; 7 nucleotides align to TRBD2. The germline CDR1 and CDR2 sequences are SGHNT and YENEEA. Trimming took 5 bases from V and 2 from J; bases not matched to a gene: 6. This CDR3 is built from 15 residues. The CDR3 DNA is TGTGCCAGCAGCGCTGCTAGCGGCCCCTACAATGAGCAGTTCTTC. It specifies CASSAASGPYNEQFF.

V and J are TRBV12-3 or TRBV12-4 and TRBJ1-5; no clear D gene. CDR3 length equals 13 residues. V was shortened by 6 bases and J by 7 bases, with 13 bases between the two germline ends. The CDR3 sequence is CASSYSEEQPQHF. Written as DNA, the CDR3 is TGTGCCAGCAGCTACTCAGAGGAGCAGCCCCAGCATTTT.

The chain joins TRBV9 to TRBJ1-1; D is uncertain. This CDR3 spans 13 amino acids. Deletions cut 0 bases from V and 5 bases from J, with 8 bases between. Germline V gene sequence: CDR1 SGDLS, CDR2 YYNGEE. The CDR3 loop reads CASSVARETEAFF. DNA for the CDR3: TGTGCCAGCAGCGTAGCTCGAGAGACTGAAGCTTTCTTT.

The table lists this clonotype with a few counts. This chain connects TRBV3-1 to TRBJ1-5, with 8 bases matching TRBD1. The CDR3 sequence is 16 residues long. CDR1 is LGHDT and CDR2 is YNNKEL in the germline V gene (reference sequence). After removal of 1 base from V and 2 bases from J, the junction contained 4 bases not matched to a gene. CDR3 region: CASSQGQGIGNQPQHF. The CDR3, as DNA: TGTGCCAGCAGCCAAGGACAGGGGATTGGCAATCAGCCCCAGCATTTT. Filled out from reference TRBV3-1 and TRBJ1-5, the complete variable domain reads DTAVSQTPKYLVTQMGNDKSIKCEQNLGHDTMYWYKQDSKKFLKIMFSYNNKELIINETVPNRFSPKSPDKAHLNLHINSLELGDSAVYFCASSQGQGIGNQPQHFGDGTRLSIL.

V and J are TRBV7-2 and TRBJ1-1; tentatively, D is TRBD1 (6 bases). This CDR3 is 14 amino acids long. V lost 10 bases and J 5 bases, leaving 20 bases between the germline ends. Germline CDR1 SGHTA, CDR2 FQGNSA. DNA of the CDR3: TGTGCCACGAGGTCGGGGGGGCTTGGGACTGAAGCTTTCTTT. It yields the protein CATRSGGLGTEAFF.

This clonotype was observed a few times. This sequence joins TRBV7-8 and TRBJ2-1; possibly TRBD2 for D (5 bases). Germline CDR1 reads SGHVS; CDR2 reads FQNEAQ. This CDR3 spans 15 amino acids. V was clipped by 5 bases and J by 0 bases, with 11 bases between them. CDR3 DNA: TGTGCCAGCAGCCCCGCAGACTACTCCTACAATGAGCAGTTCTTC. This codes for CASSPADYSYNEQFF.

This clonotype was seen a few times. The chain uses TRBV4-3 and TRBJ1-3; TRBD1 agrees at 7 bases. There are 15 residues in the CDR3. Unmatched junction bases numbered 3, after V lost 0 bases and J lost 4 bases. Germline values: CDR1 LGHNA, CDR2 YSLEER. The DNA of the CDR3 is TGCGCCAGCAGCCAAGACAGGGGGATAGGAAACACCATATATTTT. This codes for CASSQDRGIGNTIYF.

The chain is built from TRBV6-1 and TRBJ2-7; D is ambiguous. This CDR3 has 14 amino acids. V was clipped by 8 bases and J by 7 bases, with 21 bases between them. The germline V gene encodes CDR1 MNHNS and CDR2 SASEGT. The CDR3 loop is CASGARATWGEQYF. The CDR3 nucleotides are TGTGCCAGCGGTGCCAGAGCCACTTGGGGAGAGCAGTACTTC.

This clonotype was seen repeatedly, ten times or more. The V and J genes are TRBV20-1 and TRBJ2-3; TRBD2 agrees at 10 bases. The CDR3 contains 15 residues. Germline lookup yields CDR1 DFQATT and CDR2 SNEGSKA (reference sequence). Germline trimming cut 5 bases from V and 7 bases from J; bases unmatched to any gene: 12. CDR3 in DNA: TGCAGTGCTCTCTGGGCTAGCGGGAGAGTTAATACGCAGTATTTT. Residues: CSALWASGRVNTQYF.

The rearrangement uses TRBV28 and TRBJ1-5; the match to TRBD1 covers 7 bases. The CDR3 consists of 20 residues. From germline, CDR1 is MDHEN and CDR2 SYDVKM. After removal of 1 base from V and 0 bases from J, the junction contained 15 bases not matched to a gene. CDR3 sequence: CASSLYPGGKGAGSNQPQHF. CDR3 coding DNA: TGTGCCAGCAGTTTATACCCGGGCGGGAAGGGGGCAGGTAGCAATCAGCCCCAGCATTTT.

This chain links TRBV21-1 with TRBJ1-1. TRBV21-1 is assigned pseudogene status. The CDR3 is 18 residues long. CDR3 in DNA: TGTGCCAGCAGCAAATTTCGCCAGGGCCTCCTTTGGAACACTGAAGCTTTCTTT. Protein sequence: CASSKFRQGLLWNTEAFF.

Turning to this clonotype: An end of the junction differs from the germline gene, which may be a read error. The V gene is TRBV12-3 or TRBV12-4, the J gene TRBJ2-2, with 8 nucleotides matching TRBD2. The CDR3 has 16 residues. CDR3 sequence (DNA): TGTGCCAGCAGCTTAGCGGGACGTCGGGGGTCTGGGGAGCTGTTTTTT. Translation: CASSLAGRRGSGELFF.

This clonotype was seen more than once but under ten times. CDR3 sequence reads: CSAIGLRSQPQHF. The CDR3 bases are TGCAGTGCTATAGGACTACGGAGCCAGCCCCAGCATTTT. The chain has TRBV20-1 and TRBJ1-5; D gene unclear. The germline V gene has CDR1 DFQATT and CDR2 SNEGSKA (reference sequence). V was trimmed by 4 bases and J by 7 bases, leaving 14 bases between them. The CDR3 totals 13 residues.

The chain carries TRBV4-2 and TRBJ2-2, with 8 bases identical to TRBD2. CDR3 length: 16 amino acids. V dropped 4 bases and J dropped 5; count of bases not matched to a gene: 9. Germline V gene data show CDR1 as LGHNA and CDR2 as YNFKEQ. CDR3 loop: CASSPPNGRATGELFF. The CDR3 DNA follows: TGTGCCAGCAGCCCCCCCAACGGGAGGGCTACCGGGGAGCTGTTTTTT.

The chain carries TRBV12-3 or TRBV12-4 and TRBJ1-1, with unresolved D. V dropped 2 bases and J dropped 4 bases, with 11 bases sitting between them. CDR3 length equals 14 residues. The CDR3 loop reads CASSLTDMGTEAFF. The DNA for the CDR3 is TGTGCCAGCAGTTTAACAGATATGGGCACTGAAGCTTTCTTT.

This clonotype came up a few times. The chain employs TRBV5-1 and TRBJ1-1; D gene uncertain. Trimming removed 3 bases at V and 0 bases at J, with 6 bases between. This CDR3 has 13 amino acids. In germline, CDR1 is SGHRS, CDR2 YFSETQ. The CDR3 protein is CASSSALNTEAFF. DNA of the CDR3: TGCGCCAGCAGCTCGGCACTGAACACTGAAGCTTTCTTT. Supplemented by reference TRBV5-1 and TRBJ1-1, the full variable domain reads KAGVTQTPRYLIKTRGQQVTLSCSPISGHRSVSWYQQTPGQGLQFLFEYFSETQRNKGNFPGRFSGRQFSNSRSEMNVSTLELGDSALYLCASSSALNTEAFFGQGTRLTVV.

This clonotype appeared a few times. The V gene is TRBV5-1, the J gene TRBJ2-1; perhaps TRBD2 as D (6 bases). In germline, CDR1 is SGHRS, CDR2 YFSETQ. Trimming removed 4 bases at V and 7 bases at J, with 18 bases between. The CDR3 is made up of 15 amino acids. CDR3 sequence: CASSPLTGAYNEQFF. CDR3 sequence (DNA): TGCGCCAGCAGCCCCTTAACGGGAGCTTATAATGAGCAGTTCTTC.

The J gene is TRBJ2-1, the V gene TRBV14, with TRBD2 matching 8 bases. This CDR3 has 15 amino acids. V was pared by 2 bases and J by 5 bases, with 5 bases of the junction left unmatched. Germline V lookup: CDR1 SGHDN, CDR2 FVKESK. The CDR3 region has the DNA TGTGCCAGCAGCCAACTGACTAGCGCTGACAATGAGCAGTTCTTC. It specifies CASSQLTSADNEQFF.

This sequence joins TRBV6-1 and TRBJ1-6; maybe TRBD1 (5 bases). CDR1 and CDR2 from the germline V gene are MNHNS and SASEGT. The V end lost 6 bases, the J end lost 6 bases, and 15 bases lay between the germline ends. This CDR3 comprises 15 residues. CDR3 sequence: CASSPVRGGNSPLHF. The CDR3 DNA is TGTGCCAGCAGCCCGGTACGCGGGGGTAATTCACCCCTCCACTTT.

This clonotype was recorded a few times. This chain joins TRBV5-1 and TRBJ2-5; a weak D match, TRBD2 (6 bases). V was trimmed by 3 bases and J by 4 bases, leaving 19 bases between them. This CDR3 region has 16 residues. Germline CDR1 and CDR2: SGHRS and YFSETQ. The CDR3 spells CASSSTQTSRAETQYF. In DNA, the CDR3 is TGCGCCAGCAGCTCCACACAGACTAGTCGGGCAGAGACCCAGTACTTC.

This clonotype came up many times. The V and J genes are TRBV25-1 and TRBJ2-2, with 7 bases fitting TRBD1. The germline V gene has CDR1 MGHDK and CDR2 SYGVNS. With 5 bases clipped from V and 6 bases from J, the junction kept 6 bases outside the gene matches. The CDR3 spans 14 residues. The CDR3 region has the DNA TGTGCCAGCAGTCGACAGGGTTTGGCCGGGGAGCTGTTTTTT. Protein product: CASSRQGLAGELFF.

This clonotype was observed a few times. The CDR3 nucleotides read TGTGCCAGCACCTACGGGGACAGGTTTCTCACCTTC. This codes for CASTYGDRFLTF. V usage is TRBV2 and J usage is TRBJ1-2, with TRBD1 matching 8 bases. The CDR3 contains 12 residues. Trimming at V came to 7 bases and at J to 13 bases, leaving 11 bases not matched to a gene. Germline-derived CDR1 and CDR2 are SNHLY and FYNNEI.

This clonotype was seen at least ten times. The chain employs TRBV20-1 and TRBJ2-7, with 14 bases matching TRBD2. Per the germline V gene, CDR1 is DFQATT and CDR2 is SNEGSKA (reference sequence). The CDR3 is made up of 16 amino acids. J lost 4 bases, V lost 6 bases, and 11 bases had no gene match. CDR3 nucleotide sequence: TGCAGTGCCCCAACCAGGACTAGCGGGAGGCGGTACGAGCAGTACTTC. Its protein is CSAPTRTSGRRYEQYF.

The CDR3, as DNA: TGTGCCAGCAGTTACGAGGCGGATGGTGAAAAACTGTTTTTT. This encodes CASSYEADGEKLFF. The chain links TRBV6-5 to TRBJ1-4; D remains unclear. V lost 2 bases, J lost 7 bases, and 11 bases lay in between. Germline CDR1 reads MNHEY; CDR2 reads SVGAGI. The CDR3 loop spans 14 amino acids.

This clonotype has at least ten counts. The chain employs TRBV7-9 and TRBJ2-7; D is ambiguous. This CDR3 spans 13 amino acids. Germline V CDR1 and CDR2: SEHNR, FQNEAQ (reference sequence). Trimming removed 5 bases at V and 0 bases at J, with 8 bases between. The CDR3 region is CASSRDTSYEQYF. DNA of the CDR3: TGTGCCAGCAGCCGTGATACCTCCTACGAGCAGTACTTC.

The sample holds a few counts of this clonotype. The chain employs TRBV7-2 and TRBJ2-7; 8 bases align to TRBD2. There are 14 residues in the CDR3. Per the germline V gene, CDR1 is SGHTA and CDR2 is FQGNSA. Unmatched junction bases numbered 5, after V lost 3 bases and J lost 4 bases. Here the CDR3 DNA reads TGTGCCAGCAGCTTTAGCGGGATATCGTACGAGCAGTACTTC. Its protein is CASSFSGISYEQYF.

The rearrangement joins TRBV4-2 to TRBJ2-7, with D perhaps being TRBD1 or TRBD2 (5 bases each). The CDR3 is 14 residues long. V lost 1 base, J lost 3 bases, and 10 bases lay in between. The germline CDR1 and CDR2 sequences are LGHNA and YNFKEQ. CDR3 loop: CASSQVGDGYEQYF. Written as DNA, the CDR3 is TGTGCCAGCAGCCAAGTGGGGGACGGCTACGAGCAGTACTTC.

The chain recombines TRBV11-3 with TRBJ2-1; tentatively, D is TRBD1 (6 bases). Trimming left V 5 bases short and J 8 bases short, with 13 bases between. Germline V gene data show CDR1 as SGHNT and CDR2 as YENEEA. The CDR3 is made up of 13 amino acids. DNA for the CDR3: TGTGCCAGCAGCACGAACAGGGTGGATGAGCAGTTCTTC. Amino acid sequence: CASSTNRVDEQFF.